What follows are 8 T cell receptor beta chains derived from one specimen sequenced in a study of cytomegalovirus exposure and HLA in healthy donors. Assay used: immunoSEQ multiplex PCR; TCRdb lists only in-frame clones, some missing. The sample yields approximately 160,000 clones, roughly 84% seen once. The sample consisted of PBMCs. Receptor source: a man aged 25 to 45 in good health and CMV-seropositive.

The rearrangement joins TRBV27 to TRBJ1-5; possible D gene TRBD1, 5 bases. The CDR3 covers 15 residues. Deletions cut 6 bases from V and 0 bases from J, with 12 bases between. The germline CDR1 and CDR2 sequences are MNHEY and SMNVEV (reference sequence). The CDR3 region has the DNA TGTGCCAGCAGCTTAACCACAGGTAGCAATCAGCCCCAGCATTTT. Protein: CASSLTTGSNQPQHF.

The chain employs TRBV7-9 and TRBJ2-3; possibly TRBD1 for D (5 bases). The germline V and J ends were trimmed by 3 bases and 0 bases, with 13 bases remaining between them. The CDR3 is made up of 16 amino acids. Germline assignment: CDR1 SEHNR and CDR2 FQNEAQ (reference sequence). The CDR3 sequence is CASSFGRATSTDTQYF. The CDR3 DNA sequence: TGTGCCAGCAGCTTCGGCAGGGCGACTAGCACAGATACGCAGTATTTT.

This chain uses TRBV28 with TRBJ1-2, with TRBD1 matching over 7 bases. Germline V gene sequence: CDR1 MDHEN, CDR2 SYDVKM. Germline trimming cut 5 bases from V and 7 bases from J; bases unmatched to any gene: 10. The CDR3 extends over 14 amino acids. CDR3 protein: CASSPPRGQGGYTF. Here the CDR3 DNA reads TGTGCCAGCAGTCCCCCGAGGGGGCAGGGTGGCTACACCTTC.

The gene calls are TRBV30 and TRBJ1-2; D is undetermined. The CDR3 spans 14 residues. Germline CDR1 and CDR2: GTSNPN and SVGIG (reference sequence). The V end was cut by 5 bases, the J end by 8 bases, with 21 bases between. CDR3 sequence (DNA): TGTGCCTGGTCCCCTGGAGGGTTTAGGGAAGGCTACACCTTC. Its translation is CAWSPGGFREGYTF.

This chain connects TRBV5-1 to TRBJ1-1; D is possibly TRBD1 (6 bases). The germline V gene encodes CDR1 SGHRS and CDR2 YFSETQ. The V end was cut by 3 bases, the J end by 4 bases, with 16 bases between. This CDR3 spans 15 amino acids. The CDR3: CASSSQGLLGTEAFF. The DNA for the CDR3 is TGCGCCAGCAGCTCCCAGGGGCTGCTGGGCACTGAAGCTTTCTTT.

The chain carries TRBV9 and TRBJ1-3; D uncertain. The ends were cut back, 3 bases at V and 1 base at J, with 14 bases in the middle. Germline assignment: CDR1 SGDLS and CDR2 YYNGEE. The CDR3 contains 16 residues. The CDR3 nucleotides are TGTGCCAGCAGCGCCGGAGGAGGAGGGTCTGGAAACACCATATATTTT. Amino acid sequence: CASSAGGGGSGNTIYF.

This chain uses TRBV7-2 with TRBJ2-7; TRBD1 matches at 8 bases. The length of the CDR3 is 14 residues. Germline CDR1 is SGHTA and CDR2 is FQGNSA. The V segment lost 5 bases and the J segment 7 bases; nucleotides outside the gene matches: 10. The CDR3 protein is CASSTGQGLGEQYF. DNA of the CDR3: TGTGCCAGCAGCACCGGACAGGGTTTGGGTGAGCAGTACTTC.

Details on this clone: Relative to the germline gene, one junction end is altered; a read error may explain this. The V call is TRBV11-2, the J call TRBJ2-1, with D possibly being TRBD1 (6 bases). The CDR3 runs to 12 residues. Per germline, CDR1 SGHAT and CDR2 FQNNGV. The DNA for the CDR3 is TGTGCCAGCAGCCAAGGACAGTCCCCGGGTCTCTTC. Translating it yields CASSQGQSPGLF.